This TCR beta chain emerged from a study of memory CD4+ T cells and cytomegalovirus serostatus. Generated by immunoSEQ multiplex PCR, the TCRdb table keeps only in-frame clones and is missing some. Of some 87,000 clones detected, 80% appear once; the ten largest clones hold around 3.6%. For this clone: At one boundary the junction diverges from the germline segment, which might be a read error.

Germline loops: CDR1 SSHAT, CDR2 FNYEAQ (reference sequence). CDR3 length: 13 amino acids. The sort gate was single viable CD3+CD4+CD8-CD45RO+ cells for memory CD4+ T cells. Donors' CMV status reflects serum IgG against pp150, pp28, p38, p52. After thawing, CD4+ T cells were positively selected. The sample was memory CD4+ T cells from blood. This clonotype was sampled from an adult in good health and CMV-seropositive. This sequence joins TRBV7-7 and TRBJ1-1; unclear D gene. CDR3 amino acids: CASRSITGTEAFF. The CDR3 DNA sequence: TGTGCTAGCAGATCTATTACGGGCACTGAAGCTTTCTTT.